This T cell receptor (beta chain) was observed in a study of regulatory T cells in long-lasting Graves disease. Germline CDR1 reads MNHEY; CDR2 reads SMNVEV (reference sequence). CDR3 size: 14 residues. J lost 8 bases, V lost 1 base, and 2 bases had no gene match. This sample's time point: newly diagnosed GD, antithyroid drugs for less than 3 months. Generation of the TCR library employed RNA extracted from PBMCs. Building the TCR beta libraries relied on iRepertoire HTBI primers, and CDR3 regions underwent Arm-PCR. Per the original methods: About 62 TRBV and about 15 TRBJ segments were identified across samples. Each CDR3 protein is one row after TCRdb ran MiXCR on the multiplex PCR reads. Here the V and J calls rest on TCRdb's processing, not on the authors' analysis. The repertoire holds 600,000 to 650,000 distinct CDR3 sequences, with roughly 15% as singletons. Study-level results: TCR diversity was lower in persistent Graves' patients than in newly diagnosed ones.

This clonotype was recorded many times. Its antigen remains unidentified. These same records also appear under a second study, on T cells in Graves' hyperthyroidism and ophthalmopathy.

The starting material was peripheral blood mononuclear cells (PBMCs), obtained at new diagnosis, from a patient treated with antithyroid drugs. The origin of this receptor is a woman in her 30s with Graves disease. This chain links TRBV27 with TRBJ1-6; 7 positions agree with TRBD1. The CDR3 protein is CASSLFQGDSPLHF. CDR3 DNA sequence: TGTGCCAGCAGTTTATTCCAGGGGGATTCACCCCTCCACTTT.